This TCR beta chain was documented in a study of blood T cell repertoires in COVID-19. Overall study context: Samples representing acute and convalescent COVID-19 were sourced from the United States, Italy and Spain. PBMCs, B-cell-depleted T cells, or T cells were the source of the cDNA or gDNA that made up the material.

The germline CDR1 and CDR2 sequences are SQVTM and ANQGSEA. With 4 bases clipped from V and 4 bases from J, the junction kept 14 bases outside the gene matches. CDR3 length: 16 residues. Original processing notes: Reference gene primer amplification in the assay estimated nucleated cell counts. The protocol was immunoSEQ multiplex PCR, while the TCRdb copy is restricted to in-frame clones and leaves out a portion. That table is the source of V, J and clone size, and D and trimming were worked out from the DNA. The table has about 220,000 clones, around 83% seen once. V usage is TRBV29-1 and J usage is TRBJ2-7; 9 positions match TRBD2. The TCR sequence derives from a man aged 50 or older with active or convalescent COVID-19. Sample: peripheral blood. The CDR3 spells CSVGGNVGTSWYEQYF. As DNA, the CDR3 is TGCAGCGTTGGGGGAAACGTGGGGACTAGCTGGTACGAGCAGTACTTC.